These T cell receptor beta chains were read from a single sample in a study of shared T cell receptors in the human thymus. The assay was immunoSEQ multiplex PCR, and TCRdb's table has in-frame clones only and misses some. The repertoire includes hundreds of thousands of clones, 85% to 90% of them detected once, and approximately 0.011% sits in the top ten. These same records also appear under a second study, on human thymus T cells.

The sequencing sample was made of thymocytes. Every receptor here comes from a boy in the first two years of life with a congenital heart defect. Each CDR3 is given without its conserved first and last residue.

CDR3 length	V gene	CDR3 protein
16	TRBV11-2	ASSLWLAGRLRTGELF
11	TRBV6-1	ASTPGGPYEQY
15	TRBV11-3	ASSFAHPGQGNYEQY
13	TRBV19	ASRAGTTPLETQY
15	TRBV4-3	ASSLRLAGVGYNEQF
12	TRBV6-1	ASRRAGTGFEQY
17	TRBV29-1	SVEDRPPRTGGMDNEQF
15	TRBV11-2	ASSLGQAGLSYNEQF
14	TRBV5-1	ASSLDSAGGPYEQY
14	TRBV6-6	ASSYTDRGRWTEAF
13	TRBV15	ATSRDRGTSNEQF
15	TRBV19	ASSSPGTSGRGGELF
14	TRBV5-4	ASGPPGQGSSYEQY
15	TRBV23-1	ASSQILGQGVGDTQY
13	TRBV5-6	ASSSGRGRTDTQY
12	TRBV7-2	ASSLGRANTEAF
13	TRBV5-4	ASSFLPSLGNEQF
13	TRBV6-5	ASSYARQGRDTQY
13	TRBV30	AWSVSTTGSYEQY
14	TRBV5-1	ASSALGQVSYNEQF
15	TRBV7-2	ASSEGRAGAPTDTQY
13	TRBV11-2	ASSLAGTGDYGYT
17	TRBV7-3	ASSPGQGARREEVDTQY
14	TRBV12-5	ASGFDSYLSGNTIY
13	TRBV19	ASSMWDRPTYGYT
16	TRBV7-8	ASSLWVAGAVGRYEQY
13	TRBV7-6	ASSCRDRGSYEQY
12	TRBV5-4	ASSSGGETGELF
15	TRBV25-1	ASSEEWGQGAHGELF
18	TRBV4-3	ASSQDWGPLRPPTNEKLF
11	TRBV6-4	ASSEGGNTEAF
15	TRBV6-1	ASSEMDGLDSTDTQY